The clone carrying this T cell receptor (beta chain) was observed at least ten times. This entry belongs to a study of T-cell reconstitution after alpha-beta-depleted transplantation in children. Preparing the TCRbeta library involved the use of unique molecular identifiers. TCRdb passed the PCR reads through MiXCR, listing each CDR3 protein once. The sample shows 200,000 to 250,000 distinct CDR3 sequences, 11% of them seen only once. The length of the CDR3 is 13 residues. V was pared by 8 bases and J by 5 bases, with 13 bases between. The germline V gene has CDR1 MDHEN and CDR2 SYDVKM. This chain connects TRBV28 to TRBJ2-1, with D maybe TRBD2 (6 bases). The TCR originated in a child less than two years old with acute myeloid leukemia, due to receive a stem cell transplant. The sequenced sample was PBMCs, obtained before TCRalphabeta/CD19-depleted stem cell transplant. Here the CDR3 reads CASGRDFDNEQFF. The CDR3 DNA reads as TGTGCCAGCGGCCGGGACTTTGACAATGAGCAGTTCTTC.